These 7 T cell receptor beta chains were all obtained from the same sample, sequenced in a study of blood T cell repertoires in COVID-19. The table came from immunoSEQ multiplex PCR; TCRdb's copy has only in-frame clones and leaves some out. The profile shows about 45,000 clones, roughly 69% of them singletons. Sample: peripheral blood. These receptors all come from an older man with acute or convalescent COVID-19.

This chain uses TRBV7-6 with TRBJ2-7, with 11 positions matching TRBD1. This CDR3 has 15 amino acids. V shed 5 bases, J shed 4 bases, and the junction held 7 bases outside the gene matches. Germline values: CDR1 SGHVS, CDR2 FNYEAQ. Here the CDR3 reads CASSGQGAGFYEQYF. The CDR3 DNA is TGTGCCAGCAGCGGACAGGGGGCAGGTTTTTACGAGCAGTACTTC. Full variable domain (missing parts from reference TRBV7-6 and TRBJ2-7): GAGVSQSPRYKVTKRGQDVALRCDPISGHVSLYWYRQALGQGPEFLTYFNYEAQQDKSGLPNDRFSAERPEGSISTLTIQRTEQRDSAMYRCASSGQGAGFYEQYFGPGTRLTVT.

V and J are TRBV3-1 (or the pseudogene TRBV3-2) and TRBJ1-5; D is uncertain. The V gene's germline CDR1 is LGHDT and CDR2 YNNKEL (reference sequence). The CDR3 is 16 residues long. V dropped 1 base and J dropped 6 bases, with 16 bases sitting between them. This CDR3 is CASSQGGGGDTQPQHF. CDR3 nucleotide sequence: TGTGCCAGCAGCCAAGGAGGAGGTGGTGATACTCAGCCCCAGCATTTT.

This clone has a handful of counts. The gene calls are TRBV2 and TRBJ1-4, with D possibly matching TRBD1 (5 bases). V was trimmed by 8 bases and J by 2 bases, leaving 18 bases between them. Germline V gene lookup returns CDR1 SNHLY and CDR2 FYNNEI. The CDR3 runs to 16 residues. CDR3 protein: CASSEGEITTNEKLFF. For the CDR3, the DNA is TGTGCCAGCTCAGAAGGGGAAATTACGACTAATGAAAAACTGTTTTTT. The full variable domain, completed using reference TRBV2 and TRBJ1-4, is EPEVTQTPSHQVTQMGQEVILRCVPISNHLYFYWYRQILGQKVEFLVSFYNNEISEKSEIFDDQFSVERPDGSNFTLKIRSTKLEDSAMYFCASSEGEITTNEKLFFGSGTQLSVL.

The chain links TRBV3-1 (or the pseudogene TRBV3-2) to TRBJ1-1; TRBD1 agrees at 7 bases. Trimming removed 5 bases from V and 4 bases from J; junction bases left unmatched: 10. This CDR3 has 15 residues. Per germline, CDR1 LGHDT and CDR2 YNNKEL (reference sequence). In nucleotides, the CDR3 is TGTGCCAGCAGCGAGGGGGCGCCGGGAGTCACTGAAGCTTTCTTT. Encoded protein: CASSEGAPGVTEAFF.

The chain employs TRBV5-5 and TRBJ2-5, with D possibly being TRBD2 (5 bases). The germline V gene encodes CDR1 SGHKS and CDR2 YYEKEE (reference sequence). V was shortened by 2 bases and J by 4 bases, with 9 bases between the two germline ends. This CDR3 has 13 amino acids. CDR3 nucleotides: TGTGCCAGCAGCTTACGGGGTCCAGAGACCCAGTACTTC. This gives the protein CASSLRGPETQYF. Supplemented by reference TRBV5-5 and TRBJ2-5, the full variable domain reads DAGVTQSPTHLIKTRGQQVTLRCSPISGHKSVSWYQQVLGQGPQFIFQYYEKEERGRGNFPDRFSARQFPNYSSELNVNALLLGDSALYLCASSLRGPETQYFGPGTRLLVL.

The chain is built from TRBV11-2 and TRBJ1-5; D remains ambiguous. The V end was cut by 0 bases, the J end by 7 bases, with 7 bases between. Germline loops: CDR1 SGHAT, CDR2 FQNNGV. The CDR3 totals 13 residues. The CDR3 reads CASSLDDRQPQHF. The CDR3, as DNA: TGTGCCAGCAGCTTAGACGATCGGCAGCCCCAGCATTTT.

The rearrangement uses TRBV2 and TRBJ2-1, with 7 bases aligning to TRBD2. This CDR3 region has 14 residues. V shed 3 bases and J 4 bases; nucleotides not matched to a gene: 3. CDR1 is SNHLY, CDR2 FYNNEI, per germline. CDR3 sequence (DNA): TGTGCCAGCAGTGAGGCGGGGGAATACAATGAGCAGTTCTTC. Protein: CASSEAGEYNEQFF. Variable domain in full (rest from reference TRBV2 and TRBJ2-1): EPEVTQTPSHQVTQMGQEVILRCVPISNHLYFYWYRQILGQKVEFLVSFYNNEISEKSEIFDDQFSVERPDGSNFTLKIRSTKLEDSAMYFCASSEAGEYNEQFFGPGTRLTVL.